This T cell receptor (beta chain) was captured by sequencing in a study of T-cell reconstitution after alpha-beta-depleted transplantation in children. Unique molecular identifiers tagged the TCRbeta library. MiXCR, run by TCRdb on the PCR reads, gives a single entry per CDR3 protein. Of approximately 1,000,000 distinct CDR3 sequences listed, about 29% are singletons. Looked up from germline, CDR1 is LNHDA and CDR2 is SQIVND (reference sequence). J gave up 5 bases and V 5 bases, and 18 bases lay outside the gene matches. This CDR3 region has 18 residues. This clonotype came up a few times. The V call is TRBV19, the J call TRBJ2-5; 9 bases align to TRBD1. The material was PBMCs, mostly from graft donor cells, obtained 360 days after TCRalphabeta/CD19-depleted stem cell transplant. This receptor was obtained from a boy less than two years old who had a stem cell transplant for SCID, so the T cells may come from the graft donor. The CDR3 loop reads CASSSARAGTGSRETQYF. In DNA form, the CDR3 reads TGTGCCAGTAGTTCCGCCCGAGCCGGGACAGGGTCGAGGGAGACCCAGTACTTC.